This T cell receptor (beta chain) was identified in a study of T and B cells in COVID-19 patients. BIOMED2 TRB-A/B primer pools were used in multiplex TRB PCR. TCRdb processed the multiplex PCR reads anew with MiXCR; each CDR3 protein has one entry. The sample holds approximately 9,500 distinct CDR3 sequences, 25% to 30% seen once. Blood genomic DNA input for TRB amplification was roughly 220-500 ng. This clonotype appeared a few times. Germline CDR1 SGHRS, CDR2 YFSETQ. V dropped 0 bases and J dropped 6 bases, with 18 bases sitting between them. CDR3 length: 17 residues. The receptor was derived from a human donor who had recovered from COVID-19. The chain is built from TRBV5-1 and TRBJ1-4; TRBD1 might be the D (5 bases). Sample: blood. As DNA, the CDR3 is TGCGCCAGCAGCTTGGATTATGGTGGGGGGAGTGATGAAAAACTGTTTTTT. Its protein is CASSLDYGGGSDEKLFF.